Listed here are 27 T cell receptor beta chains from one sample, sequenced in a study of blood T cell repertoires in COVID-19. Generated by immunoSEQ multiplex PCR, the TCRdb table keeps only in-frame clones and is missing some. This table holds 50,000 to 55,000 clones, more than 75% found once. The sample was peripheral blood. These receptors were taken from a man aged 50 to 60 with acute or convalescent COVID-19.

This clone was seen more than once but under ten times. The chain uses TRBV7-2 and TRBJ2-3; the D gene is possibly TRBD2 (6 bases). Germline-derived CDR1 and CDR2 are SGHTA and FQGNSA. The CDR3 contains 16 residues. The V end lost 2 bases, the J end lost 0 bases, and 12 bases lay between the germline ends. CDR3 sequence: CASSLLGLASTDTQYF. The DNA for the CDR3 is TGTGCCAGCAGCTTATTGGGGCTAGCGAGCACAGATACGCAGTATTTT.

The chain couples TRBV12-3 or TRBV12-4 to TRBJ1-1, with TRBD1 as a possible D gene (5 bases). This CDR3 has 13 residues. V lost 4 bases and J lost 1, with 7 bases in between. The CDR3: CASSSDKNTEAFF. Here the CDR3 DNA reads TGTGCCAGCAGTTCGGACAAGAACACTGAAGCTTTCTTT.

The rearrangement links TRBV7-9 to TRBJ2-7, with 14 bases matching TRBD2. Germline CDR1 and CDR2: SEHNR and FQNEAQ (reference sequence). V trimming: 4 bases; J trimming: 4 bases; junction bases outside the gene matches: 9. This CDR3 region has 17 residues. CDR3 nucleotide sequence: TGTGCCAGCAGCTCGCCGGGACTAGCGGGAGAGTGGTACGAGCAGTACTTC. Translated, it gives CASSSPGLAGEWYEQYF.

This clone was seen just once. In DNA form, the CDR3 reads TGTGCCAGCAGTTACATCCCTGGGAGTCTCTACGAGCAGTACTTC. Translating it yields CASSYIPGSLYEQYF. The rearrangement links TRBV6-5 to TRBJ2-7, with a tentative D call TRBD2 (5 bases). V lost 2 bases and J 3 bases, leaving 14 bases between the germline ends. The CDR3 has 15 amino acids. Germline V lookup: CDR1 MNHEY, CDR2 SVGAGI.

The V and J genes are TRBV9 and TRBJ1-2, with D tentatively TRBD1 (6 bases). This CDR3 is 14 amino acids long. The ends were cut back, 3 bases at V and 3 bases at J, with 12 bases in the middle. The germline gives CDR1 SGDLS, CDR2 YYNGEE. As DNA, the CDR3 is TGTGCCAGCAGCGCGAGGGACACCCACTATGGCTACACCTTC. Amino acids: CASSARDTHYGYTF. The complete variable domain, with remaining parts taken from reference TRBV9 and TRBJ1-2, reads DSGVTQTPKHLITATGQRVTLRCSPRSGDLSVYWYQQSLDQGLQFLIQYYNGEERAKGNILERFSAQQFPDLHSELNLSSLELGDSALYFCASSARDTHYGYTFGSGTRLTVV.

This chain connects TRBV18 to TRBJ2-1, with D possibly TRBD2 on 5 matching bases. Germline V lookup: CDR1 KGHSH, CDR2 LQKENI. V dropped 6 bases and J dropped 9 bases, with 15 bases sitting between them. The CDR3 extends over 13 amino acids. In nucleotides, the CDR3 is TGTGCCAGCTCTCCGGACCCCAGCGGTGAGCAGTTCTTC. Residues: CASSPDPSGEQFF. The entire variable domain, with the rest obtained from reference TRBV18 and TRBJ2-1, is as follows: NAGVMQNPRHLVRRRGQEARLRCSPMKGHSHVYWYRQLPEEGLKFMVYLQKENIIDESGMPKERFSAEFPKEGPSILRIQQVVRGDSAAYFCASSPDPSGEQFFGPGTRLTVL.

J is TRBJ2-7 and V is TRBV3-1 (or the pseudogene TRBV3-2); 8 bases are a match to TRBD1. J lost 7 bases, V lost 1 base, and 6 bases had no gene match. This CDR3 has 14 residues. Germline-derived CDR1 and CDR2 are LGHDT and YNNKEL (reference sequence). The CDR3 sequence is CASSQAQGAVEQYF. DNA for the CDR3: TGTGCCAGCAGCCAAGCCCAGGGGGCGGTTGAGCAGTACTTC.

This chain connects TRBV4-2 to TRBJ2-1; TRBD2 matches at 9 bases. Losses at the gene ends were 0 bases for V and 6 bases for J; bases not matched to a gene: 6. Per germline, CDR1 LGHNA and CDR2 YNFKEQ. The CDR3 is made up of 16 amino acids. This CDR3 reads CASSQEGRTSVNEQFF. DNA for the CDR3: TGTGCCAGCAGCCAAGAGGGAAGGACTAGCGTCAATGAGCAGTTCTTC.

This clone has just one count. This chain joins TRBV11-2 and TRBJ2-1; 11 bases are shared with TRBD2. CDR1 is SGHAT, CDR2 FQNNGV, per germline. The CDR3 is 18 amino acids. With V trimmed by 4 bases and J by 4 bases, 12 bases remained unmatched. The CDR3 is CASSSPELAGVIYNEQFF. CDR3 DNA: TGTGCCAGCAGCTCACCTGAACTAGCGGGAGTGATATACAATGAGCAGTTCTTC.

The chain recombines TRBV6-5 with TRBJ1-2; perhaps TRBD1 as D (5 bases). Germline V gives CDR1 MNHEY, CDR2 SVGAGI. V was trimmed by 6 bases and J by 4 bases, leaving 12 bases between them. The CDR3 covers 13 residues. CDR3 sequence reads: CASSRDSFYGYTF. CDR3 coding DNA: TGTGCCAGCAGCCGAGACAGTTTCTATGGCTACACCTTC.

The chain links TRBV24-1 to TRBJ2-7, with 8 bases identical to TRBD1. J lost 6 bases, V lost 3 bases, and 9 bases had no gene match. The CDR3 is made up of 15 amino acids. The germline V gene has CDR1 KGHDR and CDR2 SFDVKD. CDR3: CATSDLGQGMGEQYF. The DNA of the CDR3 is TGTGCCACCAGTGATCTCGGACAGGGTATGGGCGAGCAGTACTTC.

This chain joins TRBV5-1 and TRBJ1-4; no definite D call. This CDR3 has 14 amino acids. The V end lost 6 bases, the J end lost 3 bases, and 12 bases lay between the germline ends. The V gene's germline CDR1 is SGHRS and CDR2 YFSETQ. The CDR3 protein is CASTFGFSNEKLFF. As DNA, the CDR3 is TGCGCCAGCACCTTCGGTTTCTCTAATGAAAAACTGTTTTTT.

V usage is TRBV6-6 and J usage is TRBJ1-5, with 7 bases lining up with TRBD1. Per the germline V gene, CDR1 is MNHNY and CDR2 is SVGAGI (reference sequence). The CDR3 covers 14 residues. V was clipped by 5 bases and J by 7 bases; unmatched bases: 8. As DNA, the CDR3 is TGTGCCAGCAGTGACACAGGGGAACGCCAGCCCCAGCATTTT. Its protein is CASSDTGERQPQHF.

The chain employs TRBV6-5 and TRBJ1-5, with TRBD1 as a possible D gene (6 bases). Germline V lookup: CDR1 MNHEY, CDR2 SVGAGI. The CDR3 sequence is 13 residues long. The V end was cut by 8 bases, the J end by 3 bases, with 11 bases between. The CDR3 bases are TGTGCCAGCGCGACAGGACCCAATCAGCCCCAGCATTTT. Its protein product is CASATGPNQPQHF.

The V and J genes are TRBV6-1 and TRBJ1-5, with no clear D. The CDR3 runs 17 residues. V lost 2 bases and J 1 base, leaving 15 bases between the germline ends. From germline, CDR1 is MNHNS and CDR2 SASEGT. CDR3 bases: TGTGCCAGCAGTGAACCCCCATGGCGGGGAAGCAATCAGCCCCAGCATTTT. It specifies CASSEPPWRGSNQPQHF.

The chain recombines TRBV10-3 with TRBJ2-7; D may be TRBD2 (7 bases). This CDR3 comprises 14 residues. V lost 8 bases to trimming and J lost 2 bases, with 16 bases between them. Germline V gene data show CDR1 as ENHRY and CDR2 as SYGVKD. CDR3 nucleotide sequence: TGTGCCATCGGGGGGCGGGGGACGGCCTACGAGCAGTACTTC. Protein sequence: CAIGGRGTAYEQYF.

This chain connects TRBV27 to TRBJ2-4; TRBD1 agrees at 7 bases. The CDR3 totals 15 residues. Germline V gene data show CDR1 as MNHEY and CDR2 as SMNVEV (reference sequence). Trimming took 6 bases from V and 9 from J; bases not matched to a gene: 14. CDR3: CASSLGAAPGGIQYF. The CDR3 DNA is TGTGCCAGCAGCTTAGGGGCCGCTCCAGGGGGCATTCAGTACTTC.

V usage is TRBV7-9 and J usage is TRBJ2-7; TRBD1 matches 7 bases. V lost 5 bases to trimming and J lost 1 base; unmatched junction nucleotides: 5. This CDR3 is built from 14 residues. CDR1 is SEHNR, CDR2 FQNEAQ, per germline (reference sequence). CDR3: CASSHSTGSYEQYF. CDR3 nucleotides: TGTGCCAGCAGCCACTCGACAGGGTCCTACGAGCAGTACTTC.

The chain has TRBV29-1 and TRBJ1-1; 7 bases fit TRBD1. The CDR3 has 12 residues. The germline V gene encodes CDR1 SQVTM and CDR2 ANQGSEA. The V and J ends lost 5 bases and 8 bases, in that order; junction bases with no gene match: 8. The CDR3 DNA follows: TGCAGCGTTTCTGGACAGGCAGTAGAAGCTTTCTTT. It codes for CSVSGQAVEAFF.

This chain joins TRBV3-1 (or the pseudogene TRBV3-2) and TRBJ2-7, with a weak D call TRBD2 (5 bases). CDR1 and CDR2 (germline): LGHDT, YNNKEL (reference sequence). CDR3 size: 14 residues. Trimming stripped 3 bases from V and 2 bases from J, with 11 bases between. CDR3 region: CASSQVLGAYEQYF. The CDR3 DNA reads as TGTGCCAGCAGCCAGGTTCTCGGGGCCTACGAGCAGTACTTC.

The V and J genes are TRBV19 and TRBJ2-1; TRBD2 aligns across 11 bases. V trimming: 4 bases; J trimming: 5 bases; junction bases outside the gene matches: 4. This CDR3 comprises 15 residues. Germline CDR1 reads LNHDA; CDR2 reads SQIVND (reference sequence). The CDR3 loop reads CASSTLAGVDNEQFF. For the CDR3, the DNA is TGTGCCAGTAGTACACTAGCGGGAGTCGACAATGAGCAGTTCTTC.

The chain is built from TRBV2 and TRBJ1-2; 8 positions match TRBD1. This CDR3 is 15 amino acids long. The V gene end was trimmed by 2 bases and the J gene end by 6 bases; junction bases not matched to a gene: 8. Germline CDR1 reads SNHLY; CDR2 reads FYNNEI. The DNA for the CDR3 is TGTGCCAGCAGTGAACCTTGGACAGGGCGCGATGGCTACACCTTC. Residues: CASSEPWTGRDGYTF.

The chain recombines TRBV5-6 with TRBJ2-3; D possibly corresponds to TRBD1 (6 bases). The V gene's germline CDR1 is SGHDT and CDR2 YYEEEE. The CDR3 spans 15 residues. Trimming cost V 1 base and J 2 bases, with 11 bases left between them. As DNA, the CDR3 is TGTGCCAGCAGCTTGCAGGGGACCGTCACAGATACGCAGTATTTT. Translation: CASSLQGTVTDTQYF. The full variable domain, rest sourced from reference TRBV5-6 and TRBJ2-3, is DAGVTQSPTHLIKTRGQQVTLRCSPKSGHDTVSWYQQALGQGPQFIFQYYEEEERQRGNFPDRFSGHQFPNYSSELNVNALLLGDSALYLCASSLQGTVTDTQYFGPGTRLTVL.

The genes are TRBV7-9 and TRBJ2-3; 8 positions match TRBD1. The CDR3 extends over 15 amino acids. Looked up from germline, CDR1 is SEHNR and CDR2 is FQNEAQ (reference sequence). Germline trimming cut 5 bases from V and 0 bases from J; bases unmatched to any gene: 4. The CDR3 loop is CASSTRTGSTDTQYF. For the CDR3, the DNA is TGTGCCAGCAGCACAAGGACAGGGAGCACAGATACGCAGTATTTT.

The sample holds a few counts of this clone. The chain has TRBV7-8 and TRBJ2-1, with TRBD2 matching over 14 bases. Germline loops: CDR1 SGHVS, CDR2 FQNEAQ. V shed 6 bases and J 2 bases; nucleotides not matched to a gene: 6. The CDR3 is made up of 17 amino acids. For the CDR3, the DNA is TGTGCCAGCAGTGGACTAGCGGGAGGTGGGGCCTACAATGAGCAGTTCTTC. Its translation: CASSGLAGGGAYNEQFF.

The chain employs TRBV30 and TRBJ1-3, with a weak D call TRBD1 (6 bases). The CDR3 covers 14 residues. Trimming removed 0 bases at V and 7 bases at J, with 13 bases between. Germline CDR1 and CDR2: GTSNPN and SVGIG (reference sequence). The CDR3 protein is CAWSVTGLGNTIYF. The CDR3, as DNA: TGTGCCTGGAGTGTAACAGGGTTAGGCAACACCATATATTTT.

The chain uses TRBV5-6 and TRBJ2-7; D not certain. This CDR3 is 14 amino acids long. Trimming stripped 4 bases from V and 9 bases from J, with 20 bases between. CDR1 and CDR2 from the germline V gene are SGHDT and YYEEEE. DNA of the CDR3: TGTGCCAGCAGCCTAGGTCTTACCTTTACGAGGCAGTACTTC. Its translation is CASSLGLTFTRQYF. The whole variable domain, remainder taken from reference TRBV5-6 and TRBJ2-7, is DAGVTQSPTHLIKTRGQQVTLRCSPKSGHDTVSWYQQALGQGPQFIFQYYEEEERQRGNFPDRFSGHQFPNYSSELNVNALLLGDSALYLCASSLGLTFTRQYFGPGTRLTVT.